This is a list of T cell receptor beta chains from one sample in a study of T-cell memory formation after mild COVID-19. TCRdb processed the 5' RACE reads anew with MiXCR; each CDR3 protein has one entry. The table records 350,000 to 500,000 distinct CDR3 sequences, 15% to 25% of them present only once. The sequenced material came from PBMCs or a T cell subset sorted from them (not recorded which). The receptors originated from an adult woman who had mild COVID-19 (a few samples of this study predate the infection). Cell type and time point are not known. Each CDR3 is given with its conserved first and last residue. A D gene is named only where the DNA matches it firmly. Clone size is shown for a subset of rows, as once, few, many or a class of expanded clone.

D: TRBD2; V: TRBV7-9; J: TRBJ2-5; length: 15; size: few; DNA: TGTGCCAGCAGAAAGACTAGCGGGGGCTTAGAGACCCAGTACTTC; CDR3: CASRKTSGGLETQYF
D: -; V: TRBV9; J: TRBJ1-1; length: 13; size: -; DNA: TGTGCCAGCAGCGCCATGCTGAACACTGAAGCTTTCTTT; CDR3: CASSAMLNTEAFF
D: -; V: TRBV6-5; J: TRBJ2-1; length: 15; size: -; DNA: TGTGCCAGCACCCCCTTCGGAAGGAGCTACAATGAGCAGTTCTTC; CDR3: CASTPFGRSYNEQFF
D: TRBD1; V: TRBV4-3; J: TRBJ2-3; length: 13; size: many; DNA: TGCGCCAGCAGCCACCAAGGACAGGGTACGCAGTATTTT; CDR3: CASSHQGQGTQYF
D: -; V: TRBV4-2; J: TRBJ1-5; length: 19; size: few; DNA: TGTGCCAGCAGCCAAGATTTGAGGTCCGCGGGACGCGGCAATCAGCCCCAGCATTTT; CDR3: CASSQDLRSAGRGNQPQHF
D: -; V: TRBV29-1; J: TRBJ2-7; length: 14; size: -; DNA: TGCAGCGTTGTGGAGGACACCAGACCCTACGAGCAGTACTTC; CDR3: CSVVEDTRPYEQYF
D: -; V: TRBV5-6; J: TRBJ1-5; length: 14; size: few; DNA: TGTGCCAGCAGCTTGGCTCAGGGCAATCAGCCCCAGCATTTT; CDR3: CASSLAQGNQPQHF
D: -; V: TRBV7-8; J: TRBJ1-5; length: 16; size: few; DNA: TGTGCCAGCAGCTTAGCGCTGGGTCAGTCGGGACAGCCCCAGCATTTT; CDR3: CASSLALGQSGQPQHF
D: -; V: TRBV12-3/TRBV12-4; J: TRBJ2-5; length: 12; size: many; DNA: TGTGCCAGCAGTTTAACTGGGGAGACCCAGTACTTC; CDR3: CASSLTGETQYF
D: -; V: TRBV7-2; J: TRBJ1-2; length: 12; size: few; DNA: TGTGCCAGCAGCCCGAGGGCAGATGGCTACACCTTC; CDR3: CASSPRADGYTF